This is a list of T cell receptor beta chains from one sample in a study of T cells in Graves' hyperthyroidism and ophthalmopathy. TCRdb used MiXCR to reprocess the multiplex PCR reads, holding one entry per CDR3 protein. The sample lists around 500,000 distinct CDR3 sequences; 14% were seen once. Sequencing was performed on blood. These receptors originate from a middle-aged woman with Graves' hyperthyroidism. Each CDR3 is given with its conserved first and last residue. D genes are given only for firm matches. A row's size may be missing; if present it is once, few, many or a size class.

J,size,V,D,CDR3,DNA
TRBJ2-1,many,TRBV7-3,TRBD1,CASSPQPGDRDYNEQFF,TGTGCCAGCAGCCCCCAACCGGGGGACAGGGACTACAATGAGCAGTTCTTC
TRBJ1-6,many,TRBV20-1,TRBD1,CSANDRESPLHF,TGCAGTGCTAACGACAGGGAATCACCCCTCCACTTT
TRBJ2-5,-,TRBV24-1,-,CATSDFGEYQETQYF,TGTGCCACCAGTGATTTTGGGGAGTACCAAGAGACCCAGTACTTC
TRBJ1-1,many,TRBV29-1,-,CSVRRQGTEAFF,TGCAGCGTACGAAGGCAAGGGACTGAAGCTTTCTTT
TRBJ2-1,many,TRBV5-6,TRBD2,CASTREALYNEQFF,TGTGCCAGCACGCGGGAGGCTTTGTACAATGAGCAGTTCTTC
TRBJ1-5,many,TRBV24-1,-,CATSDSGMGNQPQHF,TGTGCCACCAGTGATTCTGGGATGGGCAATCAGCCCCAGCATTTT
TRBJ1-1,-,TRBV2,-,CASGAGPGAEAFF,TGTGCCTCCGGGGCAGGGCCGGGGGCTGAAGCTTTCTTT
TRBJ2-5,many,TRBV5-1,-,CASSLGSDKETQYF,TGCGCCAGCAGCTTGGGTAGCGACAAAGAGACCCAGTACTTC
TRBJ2-7,-,TRBV9,TRBD2,CASSVASSGSGEQYF,TGTGCCAGCAGCGTTGCGTCTAGCGGGAGCGGCGAGCAGTACTTC
TRBJ2-2,many,TRBV12-3/TRBV12-4,TRBD2,CASRGLAGDGELFF,TGTGCCAGCAGGGGACTAGCGGGAGATGGGGAGCTGTTTTTT
TRBJ1-1,many,TRBV6-1,-,CASHPKAYMNTEAFF,TGTGCCAGCCATCCAAAGGCTTACATGAACACTGAAGCTTTCTTT
TRBJ1-4,-,TRBV28,-,CASSDWATNEKLFF,TGTGCCAGCAGTGACTGGGCAACTAATGAAAAACTGTTTTTT
TRBJ1-6,few,TRBV12-3/TRBV12-4,-,CASSFSHNSPLHF,TGTGCCAGCAGTTTCTCACATAATTCACCCCTCCACTTT
TRBJ2-1,many,TRBV12-3/TRBV12-4,TRBD2,CASSSGTSGREEDNEQFF,TGTGCCAGCAGTTCTGGGACTAGCGGGAGGGAGGAGGACAATGAGCAGTTCTTC
TRBJ2-3,-,TRBV28,-,CASSLPFRSSTDTQYF,TGTGCCAGCAGTTTACCGTTCAGGAGTAGCACAGATACGCAGTATTTT
TRBJ1-1,-,TRBV10-3,-,CAISDLGRGNTEAFF,TGTGCCATCAGTGATTTAGGGAGAGGGAACACTGAAGCTTTCTTT
TRBJ2-3,few,TRBV24-1,TRBD1,CATSDSRQGRTDTQYF,TGTGCCACCAGTGATTCCCGACAGGGGAGGACAGATACGCAGTATTTT
TRBJ1-1,-,TRBV6-1,-,CASSKQGYEAFF,TGTGCCAGCAGTAAACAGGGTTATGAAGCTTTCTTT
TRBJ2-7,many,TRBV28,TRBD2,CASSGLAGVPYEQYF,TGTGCCAGCTCGGGACTAGCGGGAGTCCCCTACGAGCAGTACTTC
TRBJ1-1,-,TRBV30,-,CAWERGLNTEAFF,TGTGCCTGGGAGCGGGGGTTGAACACTGAAGCTTTCTTT
TRBJ2-4,many,TRBV20-1,-,CSAGPPGLDKNIQYF,TGCAGTGCTGGCCCCCCGGGACTTGACAAAAACATTCAGTACTTC
TRBJ2-3,many,TRBV12-3/TRBV12-4,-,CASSFRLEVDTQYF,TGTGCCAGCAGTTTCCGCCTAGAGGTCGATACGCAGTATTTT
TRBJ2-7,many,TRBV2,-,CASRGGIDEQYF,TGTGCCAGCAGAGGGGGTATCGACGAGCAGTACTTC
TRBJ1-5,many,TRBV3-1,TRBD1,CASSQHGTGGGSQPQHF,TGTGCCAGCAGCCAACACGGGACAGGGGGCGGGAGTCAGCCCCAGCATTTT
TRBJ2-7,many,TRBV30,TRBD2,CAWSKGLAGAYEQYF,TGTGCCTGGAGTAAGGGACTAGCGGGAGCCTACGAGCAGTACTTC
TRBJ1-2,-,TRBV7-2,TRBD1,CASSYYQGVKTF,TGTGCCAGCAGCTACTACCAGGGGGTCAAAACCTTC
TRBJ1-5,few,TRBV5-1,TRBD1,CASSLGGQGQPQHF,TGCGCCAGCAGCTTGGGGGGACAGGGTCAGCCCCAGCATTTT
TRBJ1-1,many,TRBV12-3/TRBV12-4,-,CASSLGHRTEAFF,TGTGCCAGCAGTTTAGGGCATCGCACTGAAGCTTTCTTT
TRBJ2-1,many,TRBV28,TRBD2,CASSRLALAGGRSSYNEQFF,TGTGCCAGCAGCCGCTTGGCCCTAGCGGGAGGCCGGAGCTCCTACAATGAGCAGTTCTTC
TRBJ2-7,many,TRBV29-1,-,CSVVVSRNEQYF,TGCAGCGTTGTAGTGAGCCGGAACGAGCAGTACTTC
TRBJ1-2,few,TRBV28,-,CASSFGQMYGYTF,TGTGCCAGCAGTTTTGGACAGATGTATGGCTACACCTTC
TRBJ2-2,few,TRBV12-3/TRBV12-4,-,CASSYTNTGELFF,TGTGCCAGCAGTTACACGAACACCGGGGAGCTGTTTTTT
TRBJ2-1,few,TRBV20-1,TRBD2,CSAGLAGGGRAYNEQFF,TGCAGTGCAGGACTAGCGGGAGGAGGAAGAGCCTACAATGAGCAGTTCTTC
TRBJ1-6,-,TRBV6-1,TRBD1,CASMGQGASPLHF,TGTGCCTCCATGGGACAGGGGGCTTCACCCCTCCACTTT
TRBJ2-7,few,TRBV28,-,CASSAGTEAYEQYF,TGTGCCAGCAGTGCCGGGACGGAGGCCTACGAGCAGTACTTC
TRBJ2-1,-,TRBV5-5,-,CASSLESVSSYNEQFF,TGTGCCAGCAGCTTGGAGTCCGTTAGCTCCTACAATGAGCAGTTCTTC
TRBJ2-3,-,TRBV9,-,CASSVAGTQPAQYF,TGTGCCAGCAGCGTAGCTGGGACTCAGCCCGCGCAGTATTTT
TRBJ1-5,many,TRBV9,-,CASSRTGGAGQPQHF,TGTGCCAGCAGCCGTACGGGGGGGGCCGGTCAGCCCCAGCATTTT
TRBJ2-1,many,TRBV5-6,-,CASSSHLYNEQFF,TGTGCCAGCAGCTCCCACCTATACAATGAGCAGTTCTTC
TRBJ1-1,many,TRBV13,-,CASSLEWNTEAFF,TGTGCCAGCAGCTTAGAATGGAACACTGAAGCTTTCTTT
TRBJ1-2,few,TRBV29-1,TRBD1,CSVWEGLTGTYGYTF,TGCAGCGTCTGGGAAGGGTTGACAGGGACATATGGCTACACCTTC
TRBJ2-5,-,TRBV19,-,CASSIGQVQETQYF,TGTGCCAGTAGTATAGGTCAAGTCCAAGAGACCCAGTACTTC
TRBJ2-7,many,TRBV7-2,TRBD2,CASSLMGLAVAGGPDEQYF,TGTGCCAGCAGCTTAATGGGACTAGCGGTGGCGGGGGGTCCCGACGAGCAGTACTTC
TRBJ2-5,few,TRBV9,-,CASSVTGAQETQYF,TGTGCCAGCAGCGTAACGGGGGCCCAAGAGACCCAGTACTTC
TRBJ2-7,many,TRBV7-2,-,CASSLGPTNEQYF,TGTGCCAGCAGCTTAGGGCCTACGAACGAGCAGTACTTC
TRBJ2-1,few,TRBV19,-,CASTPGGAAGEQFF,TGTGCCAGTACCCCAGGGGGGGCAGCTGGTGAGCAGTTCTTC
TRBJ1-2,many,TRBV28,TRBD1,CASRDRGRVYGYTF,TGTGCCAGCAGGGACAGGGGGCGCGTCTATGGCTACACCTTC
TRBJ2-2,few,TRBV3-1,TRBD2,CASSPAGTSIVGELFF,TGTGCCAGCAGCCCCGCCGGGACTAGCATCGTCGGGGAGCTGTTTTTT
TRBJ2-7,-,TRBV14,TRBD2,CASSRTSGEQYF,TGTGCCAGCAGCCGGACTAGCGGGGAGCAGTACTTC
TRBJ1-6,-,TRBV7-8,-,CASSQPTEAKYNSPLHF,TGTGCCAGCAGCCAACCGACCGAAGCCAAATATAATTCACCCCTCCACTTT
TRBJ2-7,few,TRBV6-2/TRBV6-3,TRBD2,CASSLPGLANEQYF,TGTGCCAGCAGCTTACCGGGACTAGCGAACGAGCAGTACTTC
TRBJ2-7,many,TRBV7-3,-,CASSLRSGDLYEQYF,TGTGCCAGCAGCTTACGTTCAGGAGACCTCTACGAGCAGTACTTC
TRBJ1-3,-,TRBV7-8,-,CASSPDSSGDGNTIYF,TGTGCCAGCAGCCCGGATAGCTCAGGGGACGGAAACACCATATATTTT
TRBJ1-6,few,TRBV6-1,-,CASSTASDSLYSPLHF,TGTGCCAGCAGTACTGCTTCGGACAGTTTATATTCACCCCTCCACTTT
TRBJ2-1,many,TRBV25-1,-,CASSEPAGNEQFF,TGTGCCAGCAGTGAACCTGCGGGCAATGAGCAGTTCTTC
TRBJ2-3,many,TRBV5-1,TRBD2,CASSYNMAGLAGPPDTQYF,TGCGCCAGCAGCTACAATATGGCCGGACTAGCGGGGCCCCCGGATACGCAGTATTTT
TRBJ1-2,-,TRBV20-1,-,CSARDSGDSSNYGYTF,TGCAGTGCTAGAGATTCAGGAGACAGCTCTAACTATGGCTACACCTTC
TRBJ1-1,many,TRBV7-3,-,CASSLNIGGEAFF,TGTGCCAGCAGCTTAAATATCGGGGGTGAAGCTTTCTTT
TRBJ2-7,many,TRBV2,TRBD1,CASTPPDRVSEQYF,TGTGCCAGCACCCCACCGGACAGGGTGAGCGAGCAGTACTTC
TRBJ2-2,many,TRBV2,-,CASSELADLAGELFF,TGTGCCAGCAGTGAATTAGCAGACCTCGCCGGGGAGCTGTTTTTT